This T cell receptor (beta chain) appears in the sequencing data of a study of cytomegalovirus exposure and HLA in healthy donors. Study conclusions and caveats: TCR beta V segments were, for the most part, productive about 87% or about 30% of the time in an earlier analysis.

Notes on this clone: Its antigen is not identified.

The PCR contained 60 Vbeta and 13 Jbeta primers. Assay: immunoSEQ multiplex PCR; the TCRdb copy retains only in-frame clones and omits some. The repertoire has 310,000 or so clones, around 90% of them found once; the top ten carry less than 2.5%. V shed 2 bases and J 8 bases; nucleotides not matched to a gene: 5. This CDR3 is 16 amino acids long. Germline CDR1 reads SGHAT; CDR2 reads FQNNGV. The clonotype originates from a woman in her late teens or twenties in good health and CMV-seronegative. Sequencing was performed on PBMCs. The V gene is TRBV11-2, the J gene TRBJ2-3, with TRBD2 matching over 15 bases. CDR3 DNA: TGTGCCAGCAGCTTAAGGACTAGCGGGGGGGTGGCTACGCAGTATTTT. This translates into CASSLRTSGGVATQYF.